Presented here are 9 T cell receptor beta chains from one specimen sequenced in a study of OX40 agonist ivuxolimab in advanced cancers. Sequencing used immunoSEQ multiplex PCR; TCRdb keeps in-frame clones, though not all of them. The table records 15,000 to 16,000 clones, about 81% of them present only once. Sample: CD4+ or CD8+ T cells sorted from blood, taken in a trial of the OX40 agonist ivuxolimab. The origin of the receptors is an adult with an advanced solid tumor such as melanoma, head and neck, liver or kidney cancer.

The rearrangement joins TRBV9 to TRBJ1-2, with D possibly matching TRBD1 (6 bases). The CDR3 is made up of 17 amino acids. Germline-derived CDR1 and CDR2 are SGDLS and YYNGEE. V was shortened by 0 bases and J by 0 bases, with 15 bases between the two germline ends. The chain's CDR3 is CASSVANRESPNYGYTF. The CDR3 coding sequence is TGTGCCAGCAGCGTAGCGAACAGGGAAAGTCCTAACTATGGCTACACCTTC.

The gene calls are TRBV19 and TRBJ1-1; D not certain. Germline CDR1 and CDR2: LNHDA and SQIVND (reference sequence). The V gene lost 0 bases and the J gene lost 8 bases, with 10 bases spanning the gap. This CDR3 has 13 residues. The CDR3 loop reads CASSIDLSGEAFF. CDR3 nucleotide sequence: TGTGCCAGTAGTATAGATCTATCCGGGGAAGCTTTCTTT.

The rearrangement joins TRBV11-2 to TRBJ1-2; 7 nucleotides agree with TRBD1. CDR1 and CDR2 from the germline V gene are SGHAT and FQNNGV. This CDR3 region has 13 residues. V lost 5 bases and J lost 6; bases outside the gene matches: 6. The CDR3 loop is CASSLGTVDGYTF. DNA of the CDR3: TGTGCCAGCAGCCTGGGGACAGTAGATGGCTACACCTTC.

The V call is TRBV4-1, the J call TRBJ1-1; D not resolved. CDR3 length: 13 amino acids. The V end was cut by 1 base, the J end by 10 bases, with 13 bases between. Germline-derived CDR1 and CDR2 are MGHRA and YSYEKL. For the CDR3, the DNA is TGCGCCAGCAGCCAAGGCCCGGAAGACCCAGCTTTCTTT. This gives the protein CASSQGPEDPAFF.

The rearrangement uses TRBV23-1 and TRBJ2-7, with a possible D match to TRBD1 (5 bases). TRBV23-1 counts as an open reading frame of uncertain function. Deletions cut 3 bases from V and 1 base from J, with 13 bases between. This CDR3 has 15 residues. In DNA, the CDR3 is TGCGCCAGCAGTCATTCAGGGCGACGGTCCTACGAGCAGTACTTC. Its protein is CASSHSGRRSYEQYF.

The chain is built from TRBV6-1 and TRBJ2-7; 10 bases fit TRBD1. This CDR3 has 15 residues. CDR1 is MNHNS, CDR2 SASEGT, per germline. V lost 2 bases and J lost 3; bases outside the gene matches: 4. The CDR3 sequence is CASSEQTGGIYEQYF. CDR3 nucleotides: TGTGCCAGCAGTGAACAGACAGGGGGCATCTACGAGCAGTACTTC.

V and J are TRBV7-9 and TRBJ2-2; maybe TRBD2 (5 bases). The CDR3 has 13 residues. CDR1 is SEHNR and CDR2 is FQNEAQ in the germline V gene (reference sequence). The V gene lost 8 bases and the J gene lost 7 bases, with 14 bases spanning the gap. For the CDR3, the DNA is TGTGCCAGCTCCCTCGCACGGGACGGGGAGCTGTTTTTT. Translating gives CASSLARDGELFF.

CDR3 nucleotide sequence: TGTGCCAGCAGTTCCGACTCAGATACGCAGTATTTT. It codes for CASSSDSDTQYF. V and J are TRBV6-5 and TRBJ2-3; unclear D gene. The CDR3 consists of 12 residues. Deletions cut 4 bases from V and 4 bases from J, with 6 bases between. CDR1 is MNHEY and CDR2 is SVGAGI in the germline V gene.

This clone was observed many times. CDR3 nucleotides: TGTGCCAGCAGCTTGGGTTACACCGGGGGTTCACCCCTCCACTTT. This encodes CASSLGYTGGSPLHF. The V gene is TRBV5-6, the J gene TRBJ1-6; D might be TRBD1 (5 bases). The CDR3 covers 15 residues. Deletions cut 0 bases from V and 9 bases from J, with 13 bases between. Germline V gene data show CDR1 as SGHDT and CDR2 as YYEEEE.